Listed below are T cell receptor beta chains from one sample, sequenced in a study of blood T cell repertoires in COVID-19. Method: immunoSEQ multiplex PCR; TCRdb's copy keeps in-frame clones and lacks some. Of 200,000 to 300,000 clones in the sample, approximately 83% were seen once. Specimen: peripheral blood. The receptor set was obtained from a woman under 40 who had recovered from COVID-19. The CDR3 runs from the conserved cysteine through the conserved F or W. Fields, in order: J gene, clone size, D gene, V gene, CDR3 protein, CDR3 DNA. A D gene is named only where the DNA matches it firmly. Some rows mark clone size as missing; the rest say once, few, many or name a class of expanded clone.

j_gene: TRBJ2-5
abundance: NA
d_gene: NA
v_gene: TRBV12-2
CDR3aa: CASRLGAPLQETQYF
CDR3nt: TGTGCAAGTCGCTTAGGGGCTCCTCTCCAAGAGACCCAGTACTTC

j_gene: TRBJ1-6
abundance: few
d_gene: TRBD1
v_gene: TRBV6-5
CDR3aa: CASSFRDRLNSPLHF
CDR3nt: TGTGCCAGCAGTTTCCGGGACAGGCTCAATTCACCCCTCCACTTT

j_gene: TRBJ2-2
abundance: NA
d_gene: NA
v_gene: TRBV29-1
CDR3aa: CSVPLSTGELFF
CDR3nt: TGCAGCGTCCCGCTATCCACCGGGGAGCTGTTTTTT

j_gene: TRBJ2-3
abundance: few
d_gene: NA
v_gene: TRBV11-2
CDR3aa: CASSLGSGAAGDTQYF
CDR3nt: TGTGCCAGCAGCTTAGGCAGTGGCGCCGCCGGGGATACGCAGTATTTT

j_gene: TRBJ1-5
abundance: NA
d_gene: NA
v_gene: TRBV20-1
CDR3aa: CSARSQPQHF
CDR3nt: TGCAGTGCTAGAAGCCAGCCCCAGCATTTT

j_gene: TRBJ1-1
abundance: NA
d_gene: NA
v_gene: TRBV3-1/TRBV3-2
CDR3aa: CASSQRGETTEAFF
CDR3nt: TGTGCCAGCAGCCAAAGGGGCGAGACCACTGAAGCTTTCTTT

j_gene: TRBJ1-1
abundance: once
d_gene: TRBD1
v_gene: TRBV2
CDR3aa: CASSEAGQFF
CDR3nt: TGTGCCAGCAGTGAAGCGGGACAGTTCTTT

j_gene: TRBJ2-2
abundance: NA
d_gene: NA
v_gene: TRBV10-3
CDR3aa: CAISEGQFANTGELFF
CDR3nt: TGTGCCATCAGTGAGGGACAGTTCGCGAACACCGGGGAGCTGTTTTTT

j_gene: TRBJ2-1
abundance: NA
d_gene: TRBD2
v_gene: TRBV19
CDR3aa: CASSIILAGGRNEQFF
CDR3nt: TGTGCCAGTAGTATTATTTTGGCGGGGGGACGAAATGAGCAGTTCTTC

j_gene: TRBJ1-5
abundance: NA
d_gene: TRBD1
v_gene: TRBV6-2/TRBV6-3
CDR3aa: CASSYPWTGENQPQHF
CDR3nt: TGTGCCAGCAGTTACCCCTGGACAGGGGAGAATCAGCCCCAGCATTTT

j_gene: TRBJ2-3
abundance: NA
d_gene: TRBD2
v_gene: TRBV7-9
CDR3aa: CASSPGTSGGPGGRYF
CDR3nt: TGTGCCAGCAGCCCGGGGACTAGCGGGGGGCCCGGAGGGCGGTATTTT

j_gene: TRBJ2-5
abundance: NA
d_gene: TRBD2
v_gene: TRBV7-9
CDR3aa: CASSPPGTSGGLTRETQYF
CDR3nt: TGTGCCAGCAGTCCACCAGGGACTAGCGGGGGGCTTACCAGGGAGACCCAGTACTTC

j_gene: TRBJ2-5
abundance: NA
d_gene: TRBD2
v_gene: TRBV5-1
CDR3aa: CASSLAGLAGGLKETQYF
CDR3nt: TGCGCCAGCAGCCTGGCGGGACTAGCGGGGGGGTTGAAAGAGACCCAGTACTTC

j_gene: TRBJ1-1
abundance: NA
d_gene: TRBD1
v_gene: TRBV7-9
CDR3aa: CASSPGTGGVGTEAFF
CDR3nt: TGTGCCAGCAGCCCCGGGACAGGGGGTGTAGGCACTGAAGCTTTCTTT

j_gene: TRBJ2-2
abundance: NA
d_gene: NA
v_gene: TRBV11-2
CDR3aa: CASSLDLPGAGTGELFF
CDR3nt: TGTGCCAGCAGCTTAGATCTGCCAGGGGCGGGCACCGGGGAGCTGTTTTTT

j_gene: TRBJ2-1
abundance: NA
d_gene: TRBD1
v_gene: TRBV11-1
CDR3aa: CASRSDRGGYNEQFF
CDR3nt: TGTGCCAGCAGATCTGACAGGGGCGGTTACAATGAGCAGTTCTTC

j_gene: TRBJ1-2
abundance: few
d_gene: NA
v_gene: TRBV25-1
CDR3aa: CASTREGGNGYTF
CDR3nt: TGTGCCAGCACCAGGGAGGGAGGGAATGGCTACACCTTC

j_gene: TRBJ1-4
abundance: NA
d_gene: NA
v_gene: TRBV5-1
CDR3aa: CASSFSGSYEKLFF
CDR3nt: TGCGCCAGCAGCTTTTCAGGGTCTTATGAAAAACTGTTTTTT

j_gene: TRBJ1-2
abundance: once
d_gene: NA
v_gene: TRBV6-4
CDR3aa: CASSDSGRGYTF
CDR3nt: TGTGCCAGCAGTGACTCGGGCCGCGGCTACACCTTC

j_gene: TRBJ2-1
abundance: NA
d_gene: TRBD2
v_gene: TRBV27
CDR3aa: CASRVTSGGAKYEQFF
CDR3nt: TGTGCCAGCAGGGTAACTAGCGGGGGGGCCAAGTATGAGCAGTTCTTC

j_gene: TRBJ1-1
abundance: NA
d_gene: NA
v_gene: TRBV5-1
CDR3aa: CASSVTGGSNTEAFF
CDR3nt: TGCGCCAGCAGCGTGACAGGTGGGTCGAACACTGAAGCTTTCTTT

j_gene: TRBJ1-2
abundance: NA
d_gene: TRBD1
v_gene: TRBV12-5
CDR3aa: CASGLDREINF
CDR3nt: TGTGCTAGTGGTTTAGACAGGGAAATCAACTTC

j_gene: TRBJ1-2
abundance: NA
d_gene: TRBD1
v_gene: TRBV2
CDR3aa: CASSTGDGYTF
CDR3nt: TGTGCCAGCAGCACAGGGGATGGCTACACCTTC

j_gene: TRBJ2-1
abundance: NA
d_gene: NA
v_gene: TRBV20-1
CDR3aa: CSASSGEQFF
CDR3nt: TGCAGTGCTAGTTCGGGGGAGCAGTTCTTC

j_gene: TRBJ2-2
abundance: NA
d_gene: NA
v_gene: TRBV7-3
CDR3aa: CASSLPTSDRNTGELFF
CDR3nt: TGTGCCAGCAGCTTACCAACTTCGGACAGAAACACCGGGGAGCTGTTTTTT

j_gene: TRBJ2-7
abundance: NA
d_gene: NA
v_gene: TRBV7-2
CDR3aa: CASSLAGGPWAYEQYF
CDR3nt: TGTGCCAGCAGCTTAGCGGGGGGGCCGTGGGCCTACGAGCAGTACTTC

j_gene: TRBJ2-3
abundance: NA
d_gene: TRBD1
v_gene: TRBV5-4
CDR3aa: CASSLTGAAYTQYF
CDR3nt: TGTGCCAGCAGCCTGACAGGGGCCGCCTATACGCAGTATTTT

j_gene: TRBJ1-2
abundance: once
d_gene: NA
v_gene: TRBV3-1/TRBV3-2
CDR3aa: CASSSWTGTTSNYGYTF
CDR3nt: TGTGCCAGCAGCTCCTGGACGGGGACTACTTCAAACTATGGCTACACCTTC

j_gene: TRBJ2-1
abundance: once
d_gene: NA
v_gene: TRBV27
CDR3aa: CASSLSRNYNEQFF
CDR3nt: TGTGCCAGCAGTTTATCCAGAAACTACAATGAGCAGTTCTTC

j_gene: TRBJ2-7
abundance: NA
d_gene: TRBD1
v_gene: TRBV6-6
CDR3aa: CASSMDREWQYF
CDR3nt: TGTGCCAGCAGCATGGACAGGGAATGGCAGTACTTC

j_gene: TRBJ2-1
abundance: NA
d_gene: NA
v_gene: TRBV12-5
CDR3aa: CASGLGDLGSVEQFF
CDR3nt: TGTGCTAGTGGTTTGGGGGACTTGGGTTCCGTTGAGCAGTTCTTC

j_gene: TRBJ1-6
abundance: NA
d_gene: NA
v_gene: TRBV19
CDR3aa: CASSIVLRNSPLHF
CDR3nt: TGTGCCAGTAGTATAGTGCTCCGGAATTCACCCCTCCACTTT

j_gene: TRBJ2-1
abundance: NA
d_gene: NA
v_gene: TRBV19
CDR3aa: CASSIDPATIYEQFF
CDR3nt: TGTGCCAGTAGTATAGATCCCGCTACGATTTATGAGCAGTTCTTC

j_gene: TRBJ2-3
abundance: NA
d_gene: TRBD2
v_gene: TRBV12-5
CDR3aa: CASGLRGGQADTQYF
CDR3nt: TGTGCTAGTGGCCTACGGGGGGGCCAAGCAGATACGCAGTATTTT

j_gene: TRBJ1-2
abundance: NA
d_gene: NA
v_gene: TRBV7-2
CDR3aa: CASSLAPGGGYTF
CDR3nt: TGTGCCAGCAGCTTAGCGCCCGGGGGAGGCTACACCTTC

j_gene: TRBJ2-7
abundance: NA
d_gene: TRBD1
v_gene: TRBV5-1
CDR3aa: CASRSDRAATYEQYF
CDR3nt: TGCGCCAGCAGATCGGACAGGGCGGCTACCTACGAGCAGTACTTC

j_gene: TRBJ1-6
abundance: NA
d_gene: NA
v_gene: TRBV10-2
CDR3aa: CASSETLSNSPLHF
CDR3nt: TGCGCCAGCAGTGAAACCTTGAGTAATTCACCCCTCCACTTT

j_gene: TRBJ2-7
abundance: NA
d_gene: TRBD1
v_gene: TRBV19
CDR3aa: CASSTGTGIHYEQYF
CDR3nt: TGTGCCAGCAGTACGGGGACAGGGATCCACTACGAGCAGTACTTC

j_gene: TRBJ2-5
abundance: NA
d_gene: NA
v_gene: TRBV7-8
CDR3aa: CASSLDRVKETQYF
CDR3nt: TGTGCCAGCAGCTTAGACAGGGTGAAGGAGACCCAGTACTTC

j_gene: TRBJ2-3
abundance: NA
d_gene: NA
v_gene: TRBV6-5
CDR3aa: CASSTPGADTQYF
CDR3nt: TGTGCCAGCAGTACTCCTGGTGCAGATACGCAGTATTTT

j_gene: TRBJ2-7
abundance: NA
d_gene: TRBD1
v_gene: TRBV2
CDR3aa: CASRGDRTLIVYEQYF
CDR3nt: TGTGCCAGCAGAGGGGACAGGACTTTAATAGTTTACGAGCAGTACTTC

j_gene: TRBJ2-7
abundance: NA
d_gene: TRBD1
v_gene: TRBV10-1
CDR3aa: CASSETGATYEQYF
CDR3nt: TGCGCCAGCAGTGAGACAGGGGCGACCTACGAGCAGTACTTC

j_gene: TRBJ1-2
abundance: NA
d_gene: TRBD1
v_gene: TRBV3-1/TRBV3-2
CDR3aa: CASRPQTGEANYGYTF
CDR3nt: TGTGCCAGCAGGCCCCAAACAGGGGAAGCTAACTATGGCTACACCTTC

j_gene: TRBJ2-3
abundance: NA
d_gene: NA
v_gene: TRBV7-6
CDR3aa: CASSLDYSTSTDTQYF
CDR3nt: TGTGCCAGCAGCTTAGATTACTCAACTAGCACAGATACGCAGTATTTT

j_gene: TRBJ2-3
abundance: NA
d_gene: NA
v_gene: TRBV3-1/TRBV3-2
CDR3aa: CASKDRDKRTDTQYF
CDR3nt: TGTGCCAGCAAGGACCGGGACAAGCGCACAGATACGCAGTATTTT

j_gene: TRBJ1-6
abundance: NA
d_gene: NA
v_gene: TRBV20-1
CDR3aa: CSASVGEGYSPLHF
CDR3nt: TGCAGTGCTAGTGTAGGGGAGGGTTATTCACCCCTCCACTTT

j_gene: TRBJ2-5
abundance: NA
d_gene: NA
v_gene: TRBV12-3/TRBV12-4
CDR3aa: CASSLPLETQYF
CDR3nt: TGTGCCAGCAGTTTACCGTTGGAGACCCAGTACTTC

j_gene: TRBJ2-7
abundance: NA
d_gene: TRBD1
v_gene: TRBV7-7
CDR3aa: CASSLDRGYEQYF
CDR3nt: TGTGCCAGCAGCCTCGACAGGGGCTACGAGCAGTACTTC

j_gene: TRBJ1-1
abundance: NA
d_gene: NA
v_gene: TRBV7-9
CDR3aa: CASSPTGQTEAFF
CDR3nt: TGTGCCAGCAGCCCCACAGGGCAGACTGAAGCTTTCTTT